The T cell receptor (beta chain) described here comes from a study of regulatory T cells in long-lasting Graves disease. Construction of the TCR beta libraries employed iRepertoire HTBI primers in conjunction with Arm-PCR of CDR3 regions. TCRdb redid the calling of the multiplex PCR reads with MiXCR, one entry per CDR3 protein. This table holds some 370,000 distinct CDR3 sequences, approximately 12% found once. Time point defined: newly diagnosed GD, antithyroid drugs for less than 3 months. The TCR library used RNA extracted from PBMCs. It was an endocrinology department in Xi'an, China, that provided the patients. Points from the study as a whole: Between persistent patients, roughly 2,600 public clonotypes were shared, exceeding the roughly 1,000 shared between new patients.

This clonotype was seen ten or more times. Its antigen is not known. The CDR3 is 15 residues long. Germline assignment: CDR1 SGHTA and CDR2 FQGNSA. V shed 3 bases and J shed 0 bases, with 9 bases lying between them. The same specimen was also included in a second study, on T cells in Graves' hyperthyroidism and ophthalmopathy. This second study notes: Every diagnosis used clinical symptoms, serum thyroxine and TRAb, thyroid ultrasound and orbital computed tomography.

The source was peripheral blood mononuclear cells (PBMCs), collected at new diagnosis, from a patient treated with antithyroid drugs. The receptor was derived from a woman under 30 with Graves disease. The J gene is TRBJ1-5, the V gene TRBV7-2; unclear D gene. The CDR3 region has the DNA TGTGCCAGCAGCTTTGGTCCCGTTAGCAATCAGCCCCAGCATTTT. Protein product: CASSFGPVSNQPQHF. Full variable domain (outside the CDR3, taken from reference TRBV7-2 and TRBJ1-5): GAGVSQSPSNKVTEKGKDVELRCDPISGHTALYWYRQSLGQGLEFLIYFQGNSAPDKSGLPSDRFSAERTGGSVSTLTIQRTQQEDSAVYLCASSFGPVSNQPQHFGDGTRLSIL.